These 26 T cell receptor beta chains originate from one sample sequenced in a study of shared clonotypes between healthy human individuals. Some clones are missing from TCRdb's copy, which holds only in-frame ones; the method was immunoSEQ multiplex PCR. The repertoire consists of some 1,100,000 clones, with 75% to 80% occurring once and the leading ten covering approximately 0.5%. The specimen sequenced was memory CD4+ T cells from PBMCs. Subset in this sample: CD45RA-negative fraction. All receptors derive from a man aged 18 to 35 in good health. Some clones in this sample may be carry-over from other donors' samples.

The J gene is TRBJ2-5, the V gene TRBV30, with unresolved D. The CDR3 covers 15 residues. In germline, CDR1 is GTSNPN, CDR2 SVGIG (reference sequence). Trimming removed 0 bases at V and 1 base at J, with 12 bases between. In nucleotides, the CDR3 is TGTGCCTGGAGTGTATCTGGGTCTACCCAAGAGACCCAGTACTTC. Protein sequence: CAWSVSGSTQETQYF.

The chain combines TRBV28 with TRBJ2-7, with 8 nucleotides matching TRBD2. This CDR3 is built from 16 residues. Germline V CDR1 and CDR2: MDHEN, SYDVKM. Germline trimming cut 4 bases from V and 6 bases from J; bases unmatched to any gene: 14. The CDR3 DNA sequence: TGTGCCAGCAGTTCCCCAGGCCTCCGGGAGGGTGGCGAGCAGTACTTC. It specifies CASSSPGLREGGEQYF.

The chain has TRBV15 and TRBJ1-4, with 7 bases identical to TRBD1. Germline lookup yields CDR1 LNHNV and CDR2 YYDKDF (reference sequence). The CDR3 has 16 residues. V was clipped by 5 bases and J by 3 bases; unmatched bases: 9. The CDR3 loop is CATSGAGGFANEKLFF. CDR3 in DNA: TGTGCCACCAGCGGGGCAGGGGGGTTCGCTAATGAAAAACTGTTTTTT.

The chain couples TRBV28 to TRBJ2-5; unclear D gene. V lost 7 bases and J 4 bases, leaving 10 bases between the germline ends. The CDR3 covers 12 residues. Germline V CDR1 and CDR2: MDHEN, SYDVKM. CDR3 in DNA: TGTGCCAGCACCTCCTTGGGAGAGACCCAGTACTTC. Translating gives CASTSLGETQYF.

The chain recombines TRBV5-1 with TRBJ2-5; TRBD1 agrees at 7 bases. The CDR3 totals 15 residues. Unmatched junction bases numbered 11, after V lost 4 bases and J lost 5 bases. In germline, CDR1 is SGHRS, CDR2 YFSETQ. CDR3 bases: TGCGCCAGCAGCCGAGGGGGCAGTGGGGAGGAGACCCAGTACTTC. Translation: CASSRGGSGEETQYF.

This clone has just a few counts. V usage is TRBV29-1 and J usage is TRBJ2-3; 8 positions match TRBD2. The CDR3 spans 14 residues. Germline lookup yields CDR1 SQVTM and CDR2 ANQGSEA. With V trimmed by 4 bases and J by 4 bases, 7 bases remained unmatched. CDR3 loop: CSVGGRGGADTQYF. The CDR3 DNA reads as TGCAGCGTTGGCGGTCGGGGGGGGGCAGATACGCAGTATTTT.

V usage is TRBV6-1 and J usage is TRBJ2-1; weak D call: TRBD1 (5 bases). V was pared by 2 bases and J by 9 bases, with 8 bases between. CDR1 is MNHNS, CDR2 SASEGT, per germline. CDR3 length: 12 residues. The CDR3 region is CASSERGPEQFF. As DNA, the CDR3 is TGTGCCAGCAGTGAAAGGGGCCCTGAGCAGTTCTTC.

This rearrangement joins TRBV7-7 to TRBJ2-3; perhaps TRBD2 as D (5 bases). The CDR3 is 14 residues long. Trimming removed 2 bases from V and 8 bases from J, with 14 bases in between. Germline CDR1 is SSHAT and CDR2 is FNYEAQ (reference sequence). CDR3 sequence reads: CASSLTRTEGTQYF. CDR3 coding DNA: TGTGCCAGCAGCTTAACCCGGACCGAGGGTACGCAGTATTTT.

The CDR3 sequence: CSTHRVGAFF. The CDR3 bases are TGCAGCACCCATCGGGTGGGAGCTTTCTTT. The V gene is TRBV29-1, the J gene TRBJ1-1; no definite D call. Germline V gene data show CDR1 as SQVTM and CDR2 as ANQGSEA. This CDR3 spans 10 amino acids. Trimming took off 8 bases at V and 10 bases at J, with 14 bases between the two ends.

The chain couples TRBV30 to TRBJ2-5, with 10 bases identical to TRBD1. The end of the DNA is better explained by TRBJ2-7, so the J call may be wrong. This CDR3 is 13 amino acids long. Germline V gives CDR1 GTSNPN, CDR2 SVGIG (reference sequence). The CDR3 nucleotides are TGTGCCTGGAGCGGGGACAGGGGCGGCGAGCAGTACTTC. It specifies CAWSGDRGGEQYF.

The chain employs TRBV5-1 and TRBJ2-3; 8 nucleotides match TRBD1. The J segment lost 2 bases and the V segment lost 5 bases, leaving 4 bases of the junction unmatched. Germline CDR1 reads SGHRS; CDR2 reads YFSETQ. This CDR3 has 14 residues. Here the CDR3 DNA reads TGCGCCAGCAGAAGGGACAGGATCACAGATACGCAGTATTTT. Its translation: CASRRDRITDTQYF. The variable domain in full, with the rest retrieved from reference TRBV5-1 and TRBJ2-3, is KAGVTQTPRYLIKTRGQQVTLSCSPISGHRSVSWYQQTPGQGLQFLFEYFSETQRNKGNFPGRFSGRQFSNSRSEMNVSTLELGDSALYLCASRRDRITDTQYFGPGTRLTVL.

This clone was detected only once. V gene TRBV10-3 combines with J gene TRBJ1-2; D possibly corresponds to TRBD1 (6 bases). Germline V lookup: CDR1 ENHRY, CDR2 SYGVKD. V lost 6 bases, J lost 8 bases, and 25 bases lay in between. CDR3 length: 16 amino acids. DNA for the CDR3: TGTGCCATCAGCGGTTTACCCGGACAGCCCGTGAAAGGCTACACCTTC. Its protein product is CAISGLPGQPVKGYTF.

The rearrangement uses TRBV11-2 and TRBJ2-1, with D tentatively TRBD2 (5 bases). With 5 bases removed from V and 9 bases from J, the gap between germline ends came to 17 bases. Germline CDR1 SGHAT, CDR2 FQNNGV. The CDR3 is made up of 14 amino acids. In nucleotides, the CDR3 is TGTGCCAGCAGCACCCGGTGGGGAGAGGGTGAGCAGTTCTTC. Translation: CASSTRWGEGEQFF.

This chain joins TRBV4-1 and TRBJ2-3, with 15 bases matching TRBD2. Germline CDR1 and CDR2: MGHRA and YSYEKL. The CDR3 has 21 amino acids. Trimming took 3 bases from V and 0 from J; bases not matched to a gene: 13. Here the CDR3 DNA reads TGCGCCAGCAGCCAGATACCGCCCGGGACTAGCGGGAGGTTAAGCACAGATACGCAGTATTTT. It yields the protein CASSQIPPGTSGRLSTDTQYF.

The CDR3 here is CASSGQGFRSETQYF. The CDR3 DNA is TGTGCCAGCAGTGGACAGGGATTTCGGTCAGAGACCCAGTACTTC. V is TRBV6-1 and J is TRBJ2-5, with TRBD1 matching 7 bases. The germline CDR1 and CDR2 sequences are MNHNS and SASEGT. CDR3 length: 15 residues. Trimming cost V 4 bases and J 4 bases; bases outside gene matches: 9.

This chain connects TRBV5-4 to TRBJ2-6; D gene ambiguous. Germline V gene data show CDR1 as SGHNT and CDR2 as YYREEE (reference sequence). The CDR3 has 15 residues. V was pared by 1 base and J by 1 base, with 6 bases between. Here the CDR3 DNA reads TGTGCCAGCAGCTTGCCAGGTTCTGGGGCCAACGTCCTGACTTTC. As protein: CASSLPGSGANVLTF. Combining the CDR3 with reference TRBV5-4 and TRBJ2-6 gives the whole variable domain ETGVTQSPTHLIKTRGQQVTLRCSSQSGHNTVSWYQQALGQGPQFIFQYYREEENGRGNFPPRFSGLQFPNYSSELNVNALELDDSALYLCASSLPGSGANVLTFGAGSRLTVL.

V and J are TRBV9 and TRBJ1-2, with 7 bases matching TRBD1. V dropped 2 bases and J dropped 8; count of bases not matched to a gene: 12. The germline CDR1 and CDR2 sequences are SGDLS and YYNGEE. This CDR3 has 15 residues. The CDR3 protein is CASSVTSIQGGGYTF. CDR3 nucleotides: TGTGCCAGCAGCGTCACTAGTATCCAGGGGGGCGGCTACACCTTC.

The rearrangement joins TRBV19 to TRBJ2-4, with D hard to call. The CDR3 runs to 15 residues. Germline V lookup: CDR1 LNHDA, CDR2 SQIVND (reference sequence). Trimming shortened V by 11 bases and J by 6 bases, and 23 bases separated the two germline ends. As DNA, the CDR3 is TGTGCCGGCTACATAGGCCCCCTGCCAGGAAACATTCAGTACTTC. Translated, it gives CAGYIGPLPGNIQYF.

This clone was counted a few times. This chain uses TRBV5-3 with TRBJ2-5; 13 bases are shared with TRBD2. TRBV5-3 has ORF status, its function being uncertain. The CDR3 loop spans 17 amino acids. With V trimmed by 0 bases and J by 5 bases, 7 bases remained unmatched. CDR3 coding DNA: TGTGCCAGAAGCTTGGCACTAGCGGGAGGGCCAAGGGAGACCCAGTACTTC. Protein: CARSLALAGGPRETQYF.

The V call is TRBV4-1, the J call TRBJ1-2, with 7 bases identical to TRBD1. Germline V CDR1 and CDR2: MGHRA, YSYEKL. The CDR3 spans 15 residues. With 4 bases clipped from V and 5 bases from J, the junction kept 10 bases outside the gene matches. The CDR3 loop is CASSRQGTDLYGYTF. The CDR3 bases are TGCGCCAGCAGCCGCCAAGGGACAGACTTATATGGCTACACCTTC.

The chain carries TRBV28 and TRBJ2-1; D remains unclear. The CDR3 consists of 13 residues. Germline V lookup: CDR1 MDHEN, CDR2 SYDVKM. The V end was cut by 6 bases, the J end by 3 bases, with 9 bases between. CDR3 coding DNA: TGTGCCAGCAGAGGCTCAGACTACAATGAGCAGTTCTTC. Protein sequence: CASRGSDYNEQFF.

Only one count was recorded for this clone. The chain joins TRBV28 to TRBJ1-4; D uncertain. This CDR3 has 13 residues. The germline gives CDR1 MDHEN, CDR2 SYDVKM. V lost 4 bases and J 1 base, leaving 4 bases between the germline ends. This chain's CDR3 is CASSWVTNEKLFF. The CDR3 DNA sequence: TGTGCCAGCAGTTGGGTAACTAATGAAAAACTGTTTTTT. The full variable domain, rest sourced from reference TRBV28 and TRBJ1-4, is DVKVTQSSRYLVKRTGEKVFLECVQDMDHENMFWYRQDPGLGLRLIYFSYDVKMKEKGDIPEGYSVSREKKERFSLILESASTNQTSMYLCASSWVTNEKLFFGSGTQLSVL.

The table lists this clone with a count of one. This specimen includes other DNA sequences encoding the same CDR3. The J gene is TRBJ2-5, the V gene TRBV28; D call uncertain. V was clipped by 1 base and J by 5 bases, with 2 bases between them. There are 11 residues in the CDR3. From germline, CDR1 is MDHEN and CDR2 SYDVKM. The chain's CDR3 is CASSLFETQYF. The CDR3 coding sequence is TGTGCCAGCAGTTTATTTGAGACCCAGTACTTC. Combining the CDR3 with reference TRBV28 and TRBJ2-5 gives the whole variable domain DVKVTQSSRYLVKRTGEKVFLECVQDMDHENMFWYRQDPGLGLRLIYFSYDVKMKEKGDIPEGYSVSREKKERFSLILESASTNQTSMYLCASSLFETQYFGPGTRLLVL.

This chain uses TRBV19 with TRBJ1-2, with unresolved D. The CDR3 loop spans 17 amino acids. The germline V gene encodes CDR1 LNHDA and CDR2 SQIVND (reference sequence). Trimming removed 3 bases from V and 1 base from J, with 18 bases in between. CDR3 protein: CASSMHPPGSNNYGYTF. The CDR3 DNA sequence: TGTGCCAGTAGTATGCACCCCCCGGGGTCAAATAACTATGGCTACACCTTC. The variable domain in full, with the rest retrieved from reference TRBV19 and TRBJ1-2, is DGGITQSPKYLFRKEGQNVTLSCEQNLNHDAMYWYRQDPGQGLRLIYYSQIVNDFQKGDIAEGYSVSREKKESFPLTVTSAQKNPTAFYLCASSMHPPGSNNYGYTFGSGTRLTVV.

This clone was detected only once. The chain has TRBV28 and TRBJ2-1, with TRBD2 matching 7 bases. This CDR3 is 14 amino acids long. J lost 1 base, V lost 11 bases, and 8 bases had no gene match. Looked up from germline, CDR1 is MDHEN and CDR2 is SYDVKM. DNA of the CDR3: TGTGCCTCCTCGGGGGGTCAGTCCTACAATGAGCAGTTCTTC. This sequence encodes CASSGGQSYNEQFF.

The CDR3 is CASSDMGQYTDTQYF. DNA of the CDR3: TGTGCCAGCAGCGACATGGGACAGTACACAGATACGCAGTATTTT. V and J are TRBV25-1 and TRBJ2-3, with 7 bases identical to TRBD1. This CDR3 has 15 amino acids. Germline assignment: CDR1 MGHDK and CDR2 SYGVNS. V shed 6 bases, J shed 2 bases, and the junction held 8 bases outside the gene matches.